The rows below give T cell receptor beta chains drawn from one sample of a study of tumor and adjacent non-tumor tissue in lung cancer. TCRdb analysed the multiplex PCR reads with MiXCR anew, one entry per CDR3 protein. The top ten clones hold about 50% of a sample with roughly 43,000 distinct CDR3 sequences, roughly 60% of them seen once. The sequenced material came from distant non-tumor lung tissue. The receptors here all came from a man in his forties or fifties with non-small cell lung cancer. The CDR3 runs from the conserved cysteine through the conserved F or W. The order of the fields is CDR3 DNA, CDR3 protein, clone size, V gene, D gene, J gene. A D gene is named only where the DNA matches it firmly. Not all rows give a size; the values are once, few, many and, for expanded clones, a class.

TGTGCCAGCAGCTTGTCTAGCGGGATGACAAGCACAGGTACGCAGTATTTT	CASSLSSGMTSTGTQYF	-	TRBV5-6	TRBD2	TRBJ2-3
TGTGCCAGCAGCGCGGGACAGCTAACTAACTATGGCTACACCTTC	CASSAGQLTNYGYTF	many	TRBV5-5	TRBD1	TRBJ1-2
TGTGCCAGCAGTCACTCGGAGCGGGAGCAGGGAGATACGCAGCATTTT	CASSHSEREQGDTQHF	few	TRBV6-6	-	TRBJ1-5
TGCGCCAGCAGCTACCTAGCGGGAGGGTCCTACAATGAGCAGTTCTTC	CASSYLAGGSYNEQFF	few	TRBV5-1	TRBD2	TRBJ2-1
TGTGCCAGTAGCCAGACTGACAGTGAGCAGTTCTTC	CASSQTDSEQFF	-	TRBV11-3	-	TRBJ2-1
TGTACCAGCAGCTACGTCCTAGCTGAGACCCAGTACTTC	CTSSYVLAETQYF	once	TRBV7-9	-	TRBJ2-5
TGTGCCAGCGGCTTAGGGGCCGGGGGTAGCACAGATACGCAGTATTTT	CASGLGAGGSTDTQYF	once	TRBV11-2	-	TRBJ2-3
TGTGTCAGCAGAAGTGACAGGCATGGCTACACCTTC	CVSRSDRHGYTF	-	TRBV11-2	-	TRBJ1-2
TGTGCCAGCAGGAAGCAGGGGCTGAACACCGGGGAGCTGTTTTTT	CASRKQGLNTGELFF	few	TRBV12-3/TRBV12-4	-	TRBJ2-2
TGTGCCAGCAGCCGCACTCGGGGCGAGCAGTACTTC	CASSRTRGEQYF	few	TRBV28	-	TRBJ2-7
TGCGCCAGCAGATCGGGACAGGGTTCCTACAATGAGCAGTTCTTC	CASRSGQGSYNEQFF	many	TRBV5-1	TRBD1	TRBJ2-1
TGCGCCAGCAGCCTGGACCTTGGGGAGGCAGATACGCAGTATTTT	CASSLDLGEADTQYF	-	TRBV5-1	-	TRBJ2-3
TGCGGTGCTAGAACTTCAGCCGGGCTTACCTACGAGCAGTACTTC	CGARTSAGLTYEQYF	once	TRBV20-1	-	TRBJ2-7
TGTGCCATCAGTTCCCAAGGGGCGCGGGAAAAACTGTTTTTT	CAISSQGAREKLFF	-	TRBV12-3/TRBV12-4	-	TRBJ1-4
TGTGCCAGCAGCCTTGGGACTCCTTTCCTGGAGGACTACAATGAGCAGTTCTTC	CASSLGTPFLEDYNEQFF	many	TRBV14	-	TRBJ2-1
TGTGCCAGCAGGCGACCCTTCCATTCACACCTCCACTTT	CASRRPFHSHLHF	-	TRBV11-2	-	TRBJ1-6
TGCGCCAGCGGTGAGACGACTAGTGGGACCTACGAGCAGTACTTC	CASGETTSGTYEQYF	-	TRBV10-1	-	TRBJ2-7
TGCGCCAGCAGTCAATCGGTGAGGGGACAGGTCTCCTCTGGGGCCAACGTCCTGACTTTC	CASSQSVRGQVSSGANVLTF	-	TRBV23-1	TRBD1	TRBJ2-6
TGTGACAGTAGCCCAGGACAGGGAAGCTCCTACGAGCAGTACTTC	CDSSPGQGSSYEQYF	once	TRBV6-5	TRBD1	TRBJ2-7
TGTGCAACCCTTCACCCAAATCGTCGTTTCGACACCGGGGAGCTGTTTTTT	CATLHPNRRFDTGELFF	few	TRBV4-1	-	TRBJ2-2
TGCGCCAGCAGCCAGGGGCTCACATCCTACGAGCAGTACTTC	CASSQGLTSYEQYF	-	TRBV5-1	-	TRBJ2-7
TGTGCCAGCAGTGAAAGGGGAGCGGACGCCACTGAAGCTTTCTTT	CASSERGADATEAFF	few	TRBV2	-	TRBJ1-1
TGTGCCAGCAGCAATTCCGGGACAGGGTATACAGATACGCAGTATTTT	CASSNSGTGYTDTQYF	many	TRBV7-8	TRBD1	TRBJ2-3
TGTGCCAACAGCCATCAAACGCGGACAGGGGCAAGCAATCAACCCCAGCATTTT	CANSHQTRTGASNQPQHF	-	TRBV7-8	TRBD1	TRBJ1-5
TGCGCCGGCAGCCAAACCGGGCTGGGGGCAAAAATCCGCACAGATACGCAGTATTTT	CAGSQTGLGAKIRTDTQYF	-	TRBV4-1	-	TRBJ2-3
TGTGCCAGCCTGAGGACAGGCGGGGCCTACAATGAGCAGTTCTTC	CASLRTGGAYNEQFF	many	TRBV6-5	-	TRBJ2-1
TGCGCCAGCGGCTTCGGACAGGCTCAGTTCTTC	CASGFGQAQFF	-	TRBV5-1	TRBD1	TRBJ2-1
TGCAGTGCATGGGGGACAGGCCGGGAGCAGTACTTC	CSAWGTGREQYF	many	TRBV20-1	TRBD1	TRBJ2-7
TGTGTCAGCAGCAGAGGACAGGTCAACGAGCAGTACTTC	CVSSRGQVNEQYF	-	TRBV14	TRBD1	TRBJ2-7
TGTGCCAGCAACTTAGTGGGCGGAAGTAACACGGGGGAGCTGTTTTTT	CASNLVGGSNTGELFF	once	TRBV11-2	-	TRBJ2-2
TGTGCCAGCAGCTGGCCCAGTTCAACTAATGAAAAACTGTTTTTT	CASSWPSSTNEKLFF	-	TRBV7-9	-	TRBJ1-4
TGCAGCGGCAGCAGACAGCTGAACAGTGAAGCCTTCTTT	CSGSRQLNSEAFF	-	TRBV29-1	-	TRBJ1-1
TGTGCCAGCAGCTATGGGACCCCCGGACAAGAGACCCAGTACTTC	CASSYGTPGQETQYF	few	TRBV5-8	-	TRBJ2-5
TGTGCCACCCAAGCAAGCGGGGGGGCTGATGAGCAGTTCTTC	CATQASGGADEQFF	-	TRBV24-1	TRBD2	TRBJ2-1
TGTGCCAACAGTCTCCTCCTTACGCCCTGGGAGGCCGGGGAGTTGTTTTTT	CANSLLLTPWEAGELFF	-	TRBV6-5	-	TRBJ2-2
TGCAGCGTTGGGACAGCCTACGAGCAGTACTTC	CSVGTAYEQYF	-	TRBV29-1	-	TRBJ2-7
TGTGCCAGCAACAACAGCCTCCGGGGCAGGGGCTACAATGAGCAGTTCTTC	CASNNSLRGRGYNEQFF	-	TRBV4-2	-	TRBJ2-1
TGTGCCAGTAGTACCTATACAAAATACGAGCAGTACTTC	CASSTYTKYEQYF	-	TRBV6-2/TRBV6-3	-	TRBJ2-7
TGTGCCAGCAGCTTAGGGGGGACAAGGAACACTGAAGGCTTCTTT	CASSLGGTRNTEGFF	-	TRBV11-2	-	TRBJ1-1
TGTGCCAGCAGCCCATTAGCGGGACCTAACAATGAGCAGCTCTTC	CASSPLAGPNNEQLF	few	TRBV14	TRBD2	TRBJ2-1
TGTGCCATCAGTCTCGAGATAGGACTAAGTTCCTACAATGAGCAGTTCTTC	CAISLEIGLSSYNEQFF	-	TRBV10-3	-	TRBJ2-1
TGTAACAGCAGTTCAGGGACAGGTAGAACCTACGAGCAGTACTTC	CNSSSGTGRTYEQYF	-	TRBV11-2	TRBD1	TRBJ2-7
TGTGCCAACAATAGGGCGGCTAGTACCGGGGAGCTGTTTTTT	CANNRAASTGELFF	few	TRBV7-9	-	TRBJ2-2
TGTGCCAGCGGACGGGGGACAGGGGAGGCTTTCTTT	CASGRGTGEAFF	many	TRBV28	TRBD1	TRBJ1-1
TGTACCAGCAGTCTTAACGTAGAGACCCAGTACTTC	CTSSLNVETQYF	-	TRBV12-3/TRBV12-4	-	TRBJ2-5
TGTGCCTGGAGAAATACTTCGCCGGGGCTAGCGACAGATACGCGGTATTTT	CAWRNTSPGLATDTRYF	-	TRBV30	-	TRBJ2-3
TGTGCCAGCAGTGAGACGACAGGTGATAAATCACCCCTCCACTTC	CASSETTGDKSPLHF	-	TRBV6-5	-	TRBJ1-6
TGTGCCAGCAGCCGGGGTCCAGTAAGGGAGTTGTTTTTT	CASSRGPVRELFF	-	TRBV11-1	-	TRBJ2-2
TGTACCAACAGCCTCCTAAACTCACCTAACAGGGGGCTAGCGGGGTCCGATACGCAGTATTTT	CTNSLLNSPNRGLAGSDTQYF	-	TRBV6-5	-	TRBJ2-3
TGTGCCAGCTGCCAACCCGCCGGCGTCGACGCAGAAAAACTGTTTTTT	CASCQPAGVDAEKLFF	-	TRBV4-2	-	TRBJ1-4
TGTGCCAGCGACCCGAACACAGGGGTCGATGGCTACACCTTC	CASDPNTGVDGYTF	-	TRBV7-9	TRBD1	TRBJ1-2